This T cell receptor beta chain was profiled in a study of shared clonotypes between healthy human individuals. Study background: Researchers drew samples from two women and three men aged 18 to 49.

After removal of 7 bases from V and 9 bases from J, the junction contained 7 bases not matched to a gene. Germline CDR1 SGHVS, CDR2 FQNEAQ. The CDR3 contains 14 residues. The protocol was immunoSEQ multiplex PCR, while the TCRdb copy is restricted to in-frame clones and leaves out a portion. Among about a million clones, approximately 76% were seen once, and the ten largest hold approximately 1.3%. This clonotype was sampled from a man in his late teens or twenties in good health. Sequenced input: memory CD4+ T cells sorted from blood. Sample subset: CD45RA-negative fraction. V gene TRBV7-8 combines with J gene TRBJ2-1; TRBD2 matches 12 bases. The CDR3 loop is CASTGLAGNIEQFF. The CDR3 DNA is TGTGCCAGCACCGGACTAGCGGGGAACATTGAGCAGTTCTTC. The full variable domain, its missing parts supplied by reference TRBV7-8 and TRBJ2-1, is GAGVSQSPRYKVAKRGQDVALRCDPISGHVSLFWYQQALGQGPEFLTYFQNEAQLDKSGLPSDRFFAERPEGSVSTLKIQRTQQEDSAVYLCASTGLAGNIEQFFGPGTRLTVL.